The 30 T cell receptor beta chains listed next were all sequenced from one sample in a study of cytomegalovirus exposure and HLA in healthy donors (dated by TCRdb to the late 2010s). The protocol used for the library was the immunoSEQ multiplex PCR assay. The multiplex PCR relied on a mix of 60 forward primers for TCR Vbeta segments and 13 reverse primers for TCR Jbeta segments. TCRdb stores this immuneACCESS table with in-frame sequences only. Part of the clones is absent; in the studies checked, under half of the shortfall reflects unresolved V genes, and no reason is known for the rest. A total of more than 15,000 clones appear in this sample, roughly 75% of them only once. Around 3.5% of the sample rests with the top ten. What was sequenced was PBMCs. The receptors here all came from a man between 18 and 29 years old in good health and CMV-seronegative.

The rearrangement uses TRBV15 and TRBJ2-7; a weak D match, TRBD1 (5 bases). The V gene lost 1 base and the J gene lost 2 bases, with 9 bases spanning the gap. CDR1 and CDR2 (germline): LNHNV, YYDKDF (reference sequence). The CDR3 is 14 amino acids. The CDR3 spells CATSRARVAYEQYF. CDR3 bases: TGTGCCACCAGCAGAGCCAGGGTAGCCTACGAGCAGTACTTC.

A single count supports this clone. The chain joins TRBV7-8 to TRBJ2-1; D unclear. The V end was cut by 4 bases, the J end by 7 bases, with 8 bases between. The CDR3 runs to 12 residues. CDR1 SGHVS and CDR2 FQNEAQ come from the germline V gene. The CDR3 DNA reads TGTGCCAGCAGCTCCTCTAGGAATGAGCAGTTCTTC. It translates to CASSSSRNEQFF.

The gene calls are TRBV11-2 and TRBJ2-1, with D tentatively TRBD2 (6 bases). CDR1 and CDR2 from the germline V gene are SGHAT and FQNNGV. Trimming cost V 3 bases and J 9 bases, with 15 bases left between them. The CDR3 consists of 14 residues. CDR3 in DNA: TGTGCCAGCAGCTTGGAGGGCCAAAGGGGTGAGCAGTTCTTC. This codes for CASSLEGQRGEQFF.

The table lists this clone with a count of one. The V call is TRBV30, the J call TRBJ1-2, with no clear D. The germline gives CDR1 GTSNPN, CDR2 SVGIG (reference sequence). The ends were cut back, 1 base at V and 4 bases at J, with 10 bases in the middle. The CDR3 covers 13 residues. This chain's CDR3 is CAWSADAGYGYTF. The CDR3 DNA is TGTGCCTGGAGTGCGGATGCGGGCTATGGCTACACCTTC.

This clone showed up just a few times. This sample also contains other DNA sequences that code for the same CDR3. This chain joins TRBV5-6 and TRBJ2-7; 9 bases fit TRBD1. J lost 2 bases, V lost 0 bases, and 6 bases had no gene match. The CDR3 consists of 16 residues. Germline-derived CDR1 and CDR2 are SGHDT and YYEEEE. The CDR3 here is CASSLGGGQGPYEQYF. As DNA, the CDR3 is TGTGCCAGCAGCTTGGGTGGGGGACAGGGTCCCTACGAGCAGTACTTC.

CDR3 loop: CASSQVGVYEQYF. DNA of the CDR3: TGCGCCAGCAGCCAAGTGGGAGTTTACGAGCAGTACTTC. V gene TRBV4-1 combines with J gene TRBJ2-7, with a possible D match to TRBD2 (5 bases). The CDR3 is 13 amino acids. Germline values: CDR1 MGHRA, CDR2 YSYEKL. V dropped 1 base and J dropped 4 bases, with 8 bases sitting between them.

The chain carries TRBV9 and TRBJ1-5; D ambiguous. This CDR3 is 15 amino acids long. CDR1 is SGDLS and CDR2 is YYNGEE in the germline V gene. V was shortened by 1 base and J by 1 base, with 9 bases between the two germline ends. CDR3 sequence reads: CASSVSGRSNQPQHF. CDR3 DNA sequence: TGTGCCAGCAGCGTAAGTGGCAGAAGCAATCAGCCCCAGCATTTT.

The V call is TRBV16, the J call TRBJ1-5; weak D call: TRBD1 (5 bases). The CDR3 is made up of 14 amino acids. The germline V gene has CDR1 KGHSY and CDR2 FQNENV. Trimming left V 4 bases short and J 2 bases short, with 9 bases between. In nucleotides, the CDR3 is TGTGCCAGCAGCCCCGGCAGGGGCAATCAGCCCCAGCATTTT. The encoded protein is CASSPGRGNQPQHF.

The gene calls are TRBV7-2 and TRBJ2-5; 15 nucleotides match TRBD2. CDR1 SGHTA and CDR2 FQGNSA come from the germline V gene. Trimming removed 0 bases from V and 9 bases from J; junction bases left unmatched: 8. The CDR3 covers 17 residues. CDR3 residues: CASSLAAGLAGGQAQYF. As DNA, the CDR3 is TGTGCCAGCAGCTTAGCTGCAGGACTAGCGGGGGGGCAGGCCCAGTACTTC.

The chain carries TRBV5-1 and TRBJ1-4; TRBD1 aligns across 10 bases. V shed 4 bases and J 5 bases; nucleotides not matched to a gene: 2. There are 14 residues in the CDR3. Per the germline V gene, CDR1 is SGHRS and CDR2 is YFSETQ. CDR3 region: CASSTGQGNEKLFF. The CDR3 DNA reads TGCGCCAGCAGCACGGGACAGGGGAATGAAAAACTGTTTTTT. The full variable domain, rest sourced from reference TRBV5-1 and TRBJ1-4, is KAGVTQTPRYLIKTRGQQVTLSCSPISGHRSVSWYQQTPGQGLQFLFEYFSETQRNKGNFPGRFSGRQFSNSRSEMNVSTLELGDSALYLCASSTGQGNEKLFFGSGTQLSVL.

The chain is built from TRBV29-1 and TRBJ2-7, with D perhaps matching TRBD1 (5 bases). The CDR3 is 14 residues long. Between the trimmed V and J ends, which lost 5 bases and 6 bases, there was a span of 20 bases. Germline V gene data show CDR1 as SQVTM and CDR2 as ANQGSEA. CDR3 nucleotide sequence: TGCAGCGTTAAGGCAGGATCAGGGCGGAGCGAGCAGTACTTC. It codes for CSVKAGSGRSEQYF.

V and J are TRBV30 and TRBJ1-2, with D maybe TRBD1 (5 bases). Per the germline V gene, CDR1 is GTSNPN and CDR2 is SVGIG (reference sequence). This CDR3 is built from 13 residues. V was cut by 5 bases and J by 0 bases, with 10 bases left in between. The chain's CDR3 is CAWDDRANYGYTF. CDR3 coding DNA: TGTGCCTGGGATGACAGAGCTAACTATGGCTACACCTTC.

This sequence joins TRBV30 and TRBJ1-1; D not resolved. The V gene lost 2 bases and the J gene lost 4 bases, with 5 bases spanning the gap. This CDR3 comprises 11 residues. From germline, CDR1 is GTSNPN and CDR2 SVGIG (reference sequence). CDR3 region: CAWSRGTEAFF. The CDR3 DNA reads TGTGCCTGGAGTCGCGGCACTGAAGCTTTCTTT. The complete variable domain, with remaining parts taken from reference TRBV30 and TRBJ1-1, reads SQTIHQWPATLVQPVGSPLSLECTVEGTSNPNLYWYRQAAGRGLQLLFYSVGIGQISSEVPQNLSASRPQDRQFILSSKKLLLSDSGFYLCAWSRGTEAFFGQGTRLTVV.

Only a few counts were recorded for this clone. The chain joins TRBV15 to TRBJ2-3; TRBD1 is a possible D gene (6 bases). There are 16 residues in the CDR3. V was shortened by 1 base and J by 1 base, with 12 bases between the two germline ends. From germline, CDR1 is LNHNV and CDR2 YYDKDF (reference sequence). CDR3 coding DNA: TGTGCCACCAGCAGAGTTTTCAGGGGAGGCACAGATACGCAGTATTTT. Its protein product is CATSRVFRGGTDTQYF.

This chain joins TRBV5-1 and TRBJ2-7, with 7 bases identical to TRBD1. CDR3 length: 15 amino acids. With V trimmed by 2 bases and J by 4 bases, 9 bases remained unmatched. Looked up from germline, CDR1 is SGHRS and CDR2 is YFSETQ. The CDR3 DNA follows: TGCGCCAGCAGCTTTTCGGGCAACAGGGGATACGAGCAGTACTTC. This codes for CASSFSGNRGYEQYF.

A remark on this clone: An end of the junction differs from the germline gene, which may be a read error. The V call is TRBV13, the J call TRBJ1-2, with 10 bases aligning to TRBD1. This CDR3 has 15 residues. Per germline, CDR1 PRHDT and CDR2 FYEKMQ (reference sequence). In DNA, the CDR3 is TGTGCCAGCAGCATAGGGACAGGGGTTGGGTATGGCTACACCTTC. The encoded protein is CASSIGTGVGYGYTF.

This clone was recorded a few times. The chain is built from TRBV25-1 and TRBJ1-2, with D possibly TRBD1 on 5 matching bases. Trimming pared 5 bases from V and 8 bases from J, leaving 15 bases between. There are 13 residues in the CDR3. From germline, CDR1 is MGHDK and CDR2 SYGVNS. The DNA for the CDR3 is TGTGCCAGCAGTCCTAAGGACAAGTACGGCTACACCTTC. As protein: CASSPKDKYGYTF.

This clone was counted between two and nine times. This chain connects TRBV6-5 to TRBJ1-1; D gene ambiguous. V lost 6 bases to trimming and J lost 1 base, with 12 bases between them. Per germline, CDR1 MNHEY and CDR2 SVGAGI. The CDR3 is 14 residues long. In nucleotides, the CDR3 is TGTGCCAGCAGCTTCGTAAGGAGGAACACTGAAGCTTTCTTT. It codes for CASSFVRRNTEAFF.

The J gene is TRBJ2-7, the V gene TRBV30, with 7 bases matching TRBD2. Trimming removed 7 bases from V and 2 bases from J; junction bases left unmatched: 5. This CDR3 is 12 amino acids long. Germline assignment: CDR1 GTSNPN and CDR2 SVGIG (reference sequence). CDR3 in DNA: TGTGCCTTGCGGGAGAGTACCTACGAGCAGTACTTC. Translation: CALRESTYEQYF.

This chain uses TRBV4-1 with TRBJ2-3; 8 bases match TRBD2. Germline V lookup: CDR1 MGHRA, CDR2 YSYEKL. V lost 1 base and J lost 6; bases outside the gene matches: 6. CDR3 length: 15 residues. The CDR3 loop is CASSQGERGWDTQYF. The DNA of the CDR3 is TGCGCCAGCAGCCAAGGGGAGCGGGGGTGGGATACGCAGTATTTT.

This rearrangement joins TRBV6-5 to TRBJ2-7; D unresolved. V lost 0 bases and J 5 bases, leaving 11 bases between the germline ends. CDR1 is MNHEY and CDR2 is SVGAGI in the germline V gene. The CDR3 length is 14 residues. Here the CDR3 reads CASSYSSRLDEQYF. In DNA, the CDR3 is TGTGCCAGCAGTTACTCATCGAGACTGGACGAGCAGTACTTC.

This CDR3 is CASRPGEPFTGELFF. The CDR3 DNA sequence: TGTGCCAGCAGACCAGGGGAGCCGTTCACCGGGGAGCTGTTTTTT. The rearrangement joins TRBV6-5 to TRBJ2-2; weak D call: TRBD1 (6 bases). V lost 6 bases to trimming and J lost 4 bases, with 15 bases between them. The V gene's germline CDR1 is MNHEY and CDR2 SVGAGI. The CDR3 is 15 residues long.

The gene calls are TRBV6-5 and TRBJ1-1, with 8 bases identical to TRBD1. This CDR3 region has 14 residues. Germline CDR1 MNHEY, CDR2 SVGAGI. V shed 6 bases and J 4 bases; nucleotides not matched to a gene: 7. This CDR3 reads CASSQDRGGTEAFF. CDR3 in DNA: TGTGCCAGCAGCCAAGACAGGGGTGGCACTGAAGCTTTCTTT.

A single count supports this clone. DNA of the CDR3: TGCAGCGTTGCCCCCGATACGGACATGGGTAACACTGAAGCTTTCTTT. It specifies CSVAPDTDMGNTEAFF. This chain connects TRBV29-1 to TRBJ1-1, with D tentatively TRBD1 (5 bases). Germline CDR1 reads SQVTM; CDR2 reads ANQGSEA. Trimming took 4 bases from V and 2 from J, leaving 20 bases between them. The CDR3 has 16 residues.

CDR3: CASMGQVYGYTF. The CDR3 DNA reads TGTGCCAGCATGGGCCAGGTCTATGGCTACACCTTC. This chain uses TRBV2 with TRBJ1-2; D is uncertain. The V end was cut by 7 bases, the J end by 4 bases, with 10 bases between. CDR1 SNHLY and CDR2 FYNNEI come from the germline V gene. This CDR3 is built from 12 residues.

The V call is TRBV9, the J call TRBJ2-7; 9 bases map to TRBD1. The CDR3 has 15 amino acids. CDR1 and CDR2 from the germline V gene are SGDLS and YYNGEE. The V segment lost 0 bases and the J segment 4 bases; nucleotides outside the gene matches: 5. The CDR3 coding sequence is TGTGCCAGCAGCGTAGCTGCTGGACAGGGGTACGAGCAGTACTTC. Translation gives CASSVAAGQGYEQYF.

This clone was detected only a few times. The rearrangement links TRBV7-2 to TRBJ1-2, with 9 bases matching TRBD1. CDR1 and CDR2 (germline): SGHTA, FQGNSA. With V trimmed by 5 bases and J by 4 bases, 2 bases remained unmatched. The CDR3 runs 13 residues. The CDR3 loop is CASSQTGGYGYTF. CDR3 bases: TGTGCCAGCAGCCAGACAGGGGGCTATGGCTACACCTTC.

This chain uses TRBV5-6 with TRBJ1-2, with D uncertain. From germline, CDR1 is SGHDT and CDR2 YYEEEE. V lost 2 bases and J 7 bases, leaving 6 bases between the germline ends. The CDR3 has 11 residues. The CDR3 sequence: CASSLRGGYTF. The CDR3 DNA follows: TGTGCCAGCAGCTTACGGGGTGGCTACACCTTC.

The chain has TRBV29-1 and TRBJ2-5; TRBD1 aligns across 9 bases. Trimming cost V 1 base and J 1 base; bases outside gene matches: 4. Germline-derived CDR1 and CDR2 are SQVTM and ANQGSEA. CDR3 length: 15 amino acids. CDR3 loop: CSVEVGTGIQETQYF. The CDR3 nucleotides read TGCAGCGTTGAAGTAGGGACAGGGATCCAAGAGACCCAGTACTTC.

This clone was found a few times. The genes are TRBV7-2 and TRBJ2-7, with 11 positions matching TRBD2. The trim removed 3 bases at V and 4 bases at J, leaving 2 bases unmatched. Looked up from germline, CDR1 is SGHTA and CDR2 is FQGNSA. The CDR3 loop spans 14 amino acids. As DNA, the CDR3 is TGTGCCAGCAGCTTGCTAGCGGGGGGTTACGAGCAGTACTTC. It codes for CASSLLAGGYEQYF.